The 6 T cell receptor beta chains given below trace back to one sample, sequenced in a study of T cells in Graves' hyperthyroidism and ophthalmopathy. The TCR beta CDR3 regions underwent amplification using RNA transcripts as the source. TCR CDR3 regions were first amplified by RT-PCR with HTBI primers. Via MiXCR, TCRdb re-called the multiplex PCR reads, giving one row per CDR3 protein. This sample has over 250,000 distinct CDR3 sequences, with 25% to 30% found just once. Sample: blood. These receptors came from a man aged 35-49 years with Graves' hyperthyroidism that later progressed to Graves' ophthalmopathy.

The table lists this clonotype with many counts. The V call is TRBV19, the J call TRBJ1-2, with D maybe TRBD1 (5 bases). V dropped 6 bases and J dropped 2 bases, with 10 bases sitting between them. Germline CDR1 reads LNHDA; CDR2 reads SQIVND (reference sequence). The CDR3 spans 13 residues. The CDR3 region has the DNA TGTGCCAGTAGCCTTAGGGACAACTATGGCTACACCTTC. Protein: CASSLRDNYGYTF.

In this sample, this clonotype turned up many times. The V and J genes are TRBV6-1 and TRBJ2-7; D perhaps matches TRBD1 (5 bases). Trimming removed 6 bases from V and 4 bases from J, with 13 bases in between. This CDR3 spans 13 amino acids. Germline V gene lookup returns CDR1 MNHNS and CDR2 SASEGT. The DNA for the CDR3 is TGTGCCAGCAGACCTTCAGACAGTTACGAGCAGTACTTC. It codes for CASRPSDSYEQYF.

Many counts were recorded for this clonotype. As DNA, the CDR3 is TGTGCCAGCACGGGACTAGCGGGAGTGGAAGGGACCCAGTACTTC. Protein product: CASTGLAGVEGTQYF. J is TRBJ2-5 and V is TRBV2; 14 bases map to TRBD2. The CDR3 loop spans 15 amino acids. The junction had 8 bases not matched to a gene; V was cut back by 7 bases and J by 7 bases. CDR1 and CDR2 from the germline V gene are SNHLY and FYNNEI.

Many counts were recorded for this clonotype. This chain links TRBV10-3 with TRBJ1-2; D gene uncertain. The CDR3 extends over 13 amino acids. Trimming left V 7 bases short and J 7 bases short, with 16 bases between. The V gene's germline CDR1 is ENHRY and CDR2 SYGVKD. The chain's CDR3 is CAIMASLGFGYTF. In DNA, the CDR3 is TGTGCCATCATGGCCAGCCTTGGGTTTGGCTACACCTTC.

This clonotype has at least ten counts. V gene TRBV6-2 or TRBV6-3 combines with J gene TRBJ1-5; D is perhaps TRBD1 (6 bases). Between the trimmed V and J ends, which lost 0 bases and 6 bases, there was a span of 21 bases. In germline, CDR1 is MNHEY, CDR2 SVGEGT. This CDR3 is built from 18 residues. DNA of the CDR3: TGTGCCAGCAGTTACTCGACCCGCGCGGACAGTGGCCGTCAGCCCCAGCATTTT. It yields the protein CASSYSTRADSGRQPQHF.

This clonotype has more than one count but fewer than ten. The V call is TRBV30, the J call TRBJ1-6; possibly TRBD1 for D (6 bases). Per the germline V gene, CDR1 is GTSNPN and CDR2 is SVGIG (reference sequence). Trimming cost V 4 bases and J 4 bases, with 14 bases left between them. The CDR3 is made up of 15 amino acids. This chain's CDR3 is CAWNPDRLYNSPLHF. DNA of the CDR3: TGTGCCTGGAACCCCGACAGGTTATATAATTCACCCCTCCACTTT.